The 28 T cell receptor beta chains in this list originate from one sample, sequenced in a study of regulatory T cells. Amplification used 52 TRBV primers and 13 TRBJ primers. This table comes from immunoSEQ multiplex PCR, and its TCRdb copy is limited to in-frame clones, with some not included. The sample shows approximately 15,000 clones, roughly 90% of them seen only once. Material for sequencing was CD8+ T cells sorted from blood. All receptors come from a person under 30 with CD3G deficiency.

The chain links TRBV11-3 to TRBJ2-1, with no clear D. The CDR3 loop spans 12 amino acids. Germline CDR1 is SGHNT and CDR2 is YENEEA. The V end was cut by 0 bases, the J end by 7 bases, with 4 bases between. The CDR3 sequence: CASSLEGNEQFF. The CDR3 DNA follows: TGTGCCAGCAGCTTAGAGGGAAATGAGCAGTTCTTC.

The count of this clone is one. This chain links TRBV7-8 with TRBJ2-2; D could derive from TRBD1 or TRBD2 (5 bases each). V was pared by 2 bases and J by 3 bases, with 16 bases between. CDR3 length: 17 amino acids. CDR1 and CDR2 (germline): SGHVS, FQNEAQ. Here the CDR3 DNA reads TGTGCCAGCAGCTTATGGGGATCGGGGCCGGACACCGGGGAGCTGTTTTTT. Translated, it gives CASSLWGSGPDTGELFF.

This chain uses TRBV7-3 with TRBJ2-1, with 9 bases identical to TRBD2. CDR3 length equals 15 residues. Germline CDR1 and CDR2: SGHTA and FQGTGA. Unmatched junction bases numbered 7, after V lost 2 bases and J lost 8 bases. CDR3 DNA sequence: TGTGCCAGCAGCTTAGCGGGGGGGCCTCCGCATGAGCAGTTCTTC. This sequence encodes CASSLAGGPPHEQFF.

The chain recombines TRBV19 with TRBJ2-2; D ambiguous. V dropped 5 bases and J dropped 0 bases, with 13 bases sitting between them. This CDR3 region has 16 residues. The germline gives CDR1 LNHDA, CDR2 SQIVND (reference sequence). CDR3 in amino acids: CASSPSPFPNTGELFF. In nucleotides, the CDR3 is TGTGCCAGTAGTCCCTCACCTTTCCCGAACACCGGGGAGCTGTTTTTT.

The CDR3 coding sequence is TGTGCCAGCAGTCCGACAGAAAAACAGCCCCAGCATTTT. Translating gives CASSPTEKQPQHF. The chain carries TRBV6-6 and TRBJ1-5; perhaps TRBD1 as D (5 bases). In germline, CDR1 is MNHNY, CDR2 SVGAGI (reference sequence). CDR3 length: 13 amino acids. V lost 5 bases to trimming and J lost 7 bases, with 12 bases between them.

The chain links TRBV5-8 to TRBJ2-7, with 7 bases identical to TRBD1. V shed 4 bases, J shed 0 bases, and the junction held 4 bases outside the gene matches. The CDR3 runs to 14 residues. The germline V gene encodes CDR1 SGHTS and CDR2 YDEGEE. CDR3 coding DNA: TGTGCCAGCAGCGAATGGACAGGCTCCTACGAGCAGTACTTC. Translated: CASSEWTGSYEQYF.

The J gene is TRBJ1-4, the V gene TRBV4-1; the match to TRBD1 covers 7 bases. The junction had 7 bases not matched to a gene; V was cut back by 1 base and J by 8 bases. Germline CDR1 is MGHRA and CDR2 is YSYEKL. The CDR3 is made up of 15 amino acids. DNA for the CDR3: TGCGCCAGCAGCCAAGTTAACAGGGGTGGCGAAAAACTGTTTTTT. Translated, it gives CASSQVNRGGEKLFF.

This chain connects TRBV5-6 to TRBJ1-5; no clear D gene. V was clipped by 2 bases and J by 3 bases, with 6 bases between them. The CDR3 contains 13 residues. Germline lookup yields CDR1 SGHDT and CDR2 YYEEEE. CDR3 loop: CASSLGINQPQHF. In DNA, the CDR3 is TGTGCCAGCAGCTTAGGTATCAATCAGCCCCAGCATTTT.

V and J are TRBV25-1 and TRBJ2-7; no reliable D call. This CDR3 is built from 13 residues. Deletions cut 2 bases from V and 4 bases from J, with 9 bases between. From germline, CDR1 is MGHDK and CDR2 SYGVNS. CDR3 region: CASSEKRNYEQYF. DNA of the CDR3: TGTGCCAGCAGTGAAAAACGGAATTACGAGCAGTACTTC.

This sequence joins TRBV30 and TRBJ2-1, with D possibly TRBD1 on 6 matching bases. The CDR3 consists of 14 residues. V lost 2 bases to trimming and J lost 8 bases, with 16 bases between them. CDR1 is GTSNPN and CDR2 is SVGIG in the germline V gene (reference sequence). CDR3 DNA: TGTGCCTGGAGTCCCCCGCCAGGGGATGATGAGCAGTTCTTC. It yields the protein CAWSPPPGDDEQFF.

The chain combines TRBV4-1 with TRBJ1-2, with D hard to call. The CDR3 contains 11 residues. Trimming shortened V by 2 bases and J by 8 bases, and 6 bases separated the two germline ends. The germline V gene encodes CDR1 MGHRA and CDR2 YSYEKL. The CDR3 spells CASSQTGGYTF. In DNA, the CDR3 is TGCGCCAGCAGCCAAACCGGCGGCTACACCTTC.

The chain employs TRBV7-3 and TRBJ2-7; perhaps D is TRBD1 or TRBD2 (5 bases each). The CDR3 spans 15 residues. The ends were cut back, 5 bases at V and 2 bases at J, with 16 bases in the middle. Germline CDR1 is SGHTA and CDR2 is FQGTGA. The CDR3 here is CASSQGWGPPYEQYF. The DNA of the CDR3 is TGTGCCAGCAGCCAGGGATGGGGACCCCCCTACGAGCAGTACTTC.

The sample holds one count of this clone. This chain uses TRBV20-1 with TRBJ1-1; D gene uncertain. V lost 6 bases, J lost 4 bases, and 9 bases lay in between. The CDR3 runs 11 residues. Germline V gives CDR1 DFQATT, CDR2 SNEGSKA (reference sequence). The CDR3 nucleotides are TGCAGTGCAACTGGCGGCACTGAAGCTTTCTTT. Translation gives CSATGGTEAFF.

The chain couples TRBV6-1 to TRBJ2-6; D possibly corresponds to TRBD1 (6 bases). Trimming pared 6 bases from V and 11 bases from J, leaving 17 bases between. CDR1 and CDR2 (germline): MNHNS, SASEGT. The CDR3 contains 14 residues. The CDR3 DNA follows: TGTGCCAGCAGGGTTCCCAGGGGCTCCCACGTCCTGACTTTC. Translation: CASRVPRGSHVLTF.

This clone came up once. Other DNA sequences in this specimen translate into the identical CDR3. V usage is TRBV5-1 and J usage is TRBJ1-1; D perhaps matches TRBD1 (5 bases). Germline values: CDR1 SGHRS, CDR2 YFSETQ. The V gene lost 7 bases and the J gene lost 0 bases, with 10 bases spanning the gap. The CDR3 sequence is 13 residues long. CDR3 in DNA: TGCGCCAGCCGTTCAGGGTTGAACACTGAAGCTTTCTTT. Translated, it gives CASRSGLNTEAFF.

The gene calls are TRBV6-1 and TRBJ1-2; no firm D call. Germline CDR1 is MNHNS and CDR2 is SASEGT. V was cut by 6 bases and J by 4 bases, with 6 bases left in between. The CDR3 length is 11 residues. The DNA of the CDR3 is TGTGCCAGCAGCACCGGCTATGGCTACACCTTC. Translated, it gives CASSTGYGYTF.

The chain employs TRBV7-2 and TRBJ2-5, with D possibly being TRBD1 (6 bases). CDR1 is SGHTA and CDR2 is FQGNSA in the germline V gene. V was trimmed by 5 bases and J by 5 bases, leaving 24 bases between them. The CDR3 has 17 residues. CDR3 bases: TGTGCCAGCAGCCCTACGATCTTCTCATGGGGGCAGGAGACCCAGTACTTC. Amino acid sequence: CASSPTIFSWGQETQYF.

V gene TRBV4-1 combines with J gene TRBJ2-2; tentative D call: TRBD2 (6 bases). The germline V gene has CDR1 MGHRA and CDR2 YSYEKL. CDR3 length: 15 residues. V dropped 4 bases and J dropped 7 bases, with 16 bases sitting between them. The CDR3 spells CASSLTSGGGGELFF. The CDR3 DNA sequence: TGCGCCAGCAGCCTCACTTCCGGGGGAGGCGGGGAGCTGTTTTTT.

J is TRBJ2-3 and V is TRBV2, with a tentative D call TRBD2 (5 bases). Per the germline V gene, CDR1 is SNHLY and CDR2 is FYNNEI. Between the trimmed V and J ends, which lost 3 bases and 3 bases, there was a span of 13 bases. CDR3 length equals 15 residues. The CDR3 loop reads CASSDGGPWTDTQYF. As DNA, the CDR3 is TGTGCCAGCAGTGATGGAGGCCCCTGGACAGATACGCAGTATTTT.

The chain is built from TRBV27 and TRBJ1-5; D not certain. There are 13 residues in the CDR3. Trimming removed 11 bases at V and 7 bases at J, with 18 bases between. CDR1 MNHEY and CDR2 SMNVEV come from the germline V gene (reference sequence). This CDR3 is CAGKPSGTQPQHF. CDR3 coding DNA: TGTGCCGGCAAACCGTCAGGCACCCAGCCCCAGCATTTT.

V usage is TRBV20-1 and J usage is TRBJ2-2, with a possible D match to TRBD1 (5 bases). V gave up 7 bases and J gave up 8 bases, with 11 bases separating them. Germline V gene sequence: CDR1 DFQATT, CDR2 SNEGSKA (reference sequence). This CDR3 is built from 11 residues. This CDR3 reads CSGRVGGELFF. CDR3 nucleotides: TGCAGTGGCAGGGTCGGTGGGGAGCTGTTTTTT.

The chain joins TRBV20-1 to TRBJ1-2; D gene unclear. The CDR3 runs 11 residues. Trimming took off 6 bases at V and 7 bases at J, with 12 bases between the two ends. Germline CDR1 reads DFQATT; CDR2 reads SNEGSKA (reference sequence). This CDR3 reads CSALKKGGYTF. DNA of the CDR3: TGCAGTGCCTTAAAAAAGGGTGGCTACACCTTC.

This sequence joins TRBV7-9 and TRBJ2-2; D call uncertain. The germline V and J ends were trimmed by 5 bases and 0 bases, with 13 bases remaining between them. The CDR3 contains 16 residues. Germline CDR1 reads SEHNR; CDR2 reads FQNEAQ (reference sequence). The chain's CDR3 is CASSRRAHTNTGELFF. CDR3 bases: TGTGCCAGCAGCCGACGGGCCCATACGAACACCGGGGAGCTGTTTTTT.

The CDR3 DNA sequence: TGTGCCAGCAGCGTAGACCCCACTCGGGAGCGGGGGCAGGGCTACACCTTC. Its translation is CASSVDPTRERGQGYTF. The chain carries TRBV9 and TRBJ1-2, with D perhaps TRBD1 (6 bases). CDR1 SGDLS and CDR2 YYNGEE come from the germline V gene. This CDR3 has 17 amino acids. Trimming removed 0 bases at V and 8 bases at J, with 23 bases between.

This chain links TRBV27 with TRBJ2-7; 9 bases align to TRBD2. This CDR3 is 15 amino acids long. V dropped 5 bases and J dropped 4; count of bases not matched to a gene: 9. Germline CDR1 reads MNHEY; CDR2 reads SMNVEV (reference sequence). The CDR3 nucleotides read TGTGCCAGCAGTCCCCGAGCGGGAGGCACTTACGAGCAGTACTTC. Protein product: CASSPRAGGTYEQYF.

V gene TRBV19 combines with J gene TRBJ1-2, with a weak D call TRBD1 (5 bases). Deletions cut 9 bases from V and 0 bases from J, with 17 bases between. The length of the CDR3 is 15 residues. Germline values: CDR1 LNHDA, CDR2 SQIVND (reference sequence). CDR3 coding DNA: TGTGCCAGCAAACCTTCAGGGTGGCCTAACTATGGCTACACCTTC. This translates into CASKPSGWPNYGYTF.

Concerning this clone: Additional DNA sequences in this sample encode the identical CDR3. The V call is TRBV30, the J call TRBJ2-7; D ambiguous. This CDR3 has 11 amino acids. With 2 bases removed from V and 2 bases from J, the gap between germline ends came to 4 bases. The germline CDR1 and CDR2 sequences are GTSNPN and SVGIG (reference sequence). CDR3 in DNA: TGTGCCTGGAGTCAAGCCTACGAGCAGTACTTC. Protein product: CAWSQAYEQYF.

V usage is TRBV2 and J usage is TRBJ1-2; 9 bases line up with TRBD1. V dropped 8 bases and J dropped 5; count of bases not matched to a gene: 6. The CDR3 contains 13 residues. CDR1 is SNHLY, CDR2 FYNNEI, per germline. CDR3 nucleotide sequence: TGTGCCAGCCCTATTGGACAGGGGTATGGCTACACCTTC. Encoded protein: CASPIGQGYGYTF.